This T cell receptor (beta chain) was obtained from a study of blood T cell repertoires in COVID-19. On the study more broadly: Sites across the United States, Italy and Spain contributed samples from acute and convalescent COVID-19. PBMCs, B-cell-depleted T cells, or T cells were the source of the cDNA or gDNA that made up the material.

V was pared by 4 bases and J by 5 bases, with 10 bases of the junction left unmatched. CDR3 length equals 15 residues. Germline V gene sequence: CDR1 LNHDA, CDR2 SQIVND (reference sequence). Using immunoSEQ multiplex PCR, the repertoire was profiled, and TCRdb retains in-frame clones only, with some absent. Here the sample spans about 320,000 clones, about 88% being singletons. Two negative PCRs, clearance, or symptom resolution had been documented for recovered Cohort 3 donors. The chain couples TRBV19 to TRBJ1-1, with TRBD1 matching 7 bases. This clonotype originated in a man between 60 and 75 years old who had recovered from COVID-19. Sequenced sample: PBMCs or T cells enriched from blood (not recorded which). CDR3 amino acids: CASSKMKGARTEAFF. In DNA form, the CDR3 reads TGTGCCAGTAGTAAAATGAAGGGGGCGCGGACTGAAGCTTTCTTT. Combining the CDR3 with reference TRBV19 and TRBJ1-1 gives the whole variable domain DGGITQSPKYLFRKEGQNVTLSCEQNLNHDAMYWYRQDPGQGLRLIYYSQIVNDFQKGDIAEGYSVSREKKESFPLTVTSAQKNPTAFYLCASSKMKGARTEAFFGQGTRLTVV.